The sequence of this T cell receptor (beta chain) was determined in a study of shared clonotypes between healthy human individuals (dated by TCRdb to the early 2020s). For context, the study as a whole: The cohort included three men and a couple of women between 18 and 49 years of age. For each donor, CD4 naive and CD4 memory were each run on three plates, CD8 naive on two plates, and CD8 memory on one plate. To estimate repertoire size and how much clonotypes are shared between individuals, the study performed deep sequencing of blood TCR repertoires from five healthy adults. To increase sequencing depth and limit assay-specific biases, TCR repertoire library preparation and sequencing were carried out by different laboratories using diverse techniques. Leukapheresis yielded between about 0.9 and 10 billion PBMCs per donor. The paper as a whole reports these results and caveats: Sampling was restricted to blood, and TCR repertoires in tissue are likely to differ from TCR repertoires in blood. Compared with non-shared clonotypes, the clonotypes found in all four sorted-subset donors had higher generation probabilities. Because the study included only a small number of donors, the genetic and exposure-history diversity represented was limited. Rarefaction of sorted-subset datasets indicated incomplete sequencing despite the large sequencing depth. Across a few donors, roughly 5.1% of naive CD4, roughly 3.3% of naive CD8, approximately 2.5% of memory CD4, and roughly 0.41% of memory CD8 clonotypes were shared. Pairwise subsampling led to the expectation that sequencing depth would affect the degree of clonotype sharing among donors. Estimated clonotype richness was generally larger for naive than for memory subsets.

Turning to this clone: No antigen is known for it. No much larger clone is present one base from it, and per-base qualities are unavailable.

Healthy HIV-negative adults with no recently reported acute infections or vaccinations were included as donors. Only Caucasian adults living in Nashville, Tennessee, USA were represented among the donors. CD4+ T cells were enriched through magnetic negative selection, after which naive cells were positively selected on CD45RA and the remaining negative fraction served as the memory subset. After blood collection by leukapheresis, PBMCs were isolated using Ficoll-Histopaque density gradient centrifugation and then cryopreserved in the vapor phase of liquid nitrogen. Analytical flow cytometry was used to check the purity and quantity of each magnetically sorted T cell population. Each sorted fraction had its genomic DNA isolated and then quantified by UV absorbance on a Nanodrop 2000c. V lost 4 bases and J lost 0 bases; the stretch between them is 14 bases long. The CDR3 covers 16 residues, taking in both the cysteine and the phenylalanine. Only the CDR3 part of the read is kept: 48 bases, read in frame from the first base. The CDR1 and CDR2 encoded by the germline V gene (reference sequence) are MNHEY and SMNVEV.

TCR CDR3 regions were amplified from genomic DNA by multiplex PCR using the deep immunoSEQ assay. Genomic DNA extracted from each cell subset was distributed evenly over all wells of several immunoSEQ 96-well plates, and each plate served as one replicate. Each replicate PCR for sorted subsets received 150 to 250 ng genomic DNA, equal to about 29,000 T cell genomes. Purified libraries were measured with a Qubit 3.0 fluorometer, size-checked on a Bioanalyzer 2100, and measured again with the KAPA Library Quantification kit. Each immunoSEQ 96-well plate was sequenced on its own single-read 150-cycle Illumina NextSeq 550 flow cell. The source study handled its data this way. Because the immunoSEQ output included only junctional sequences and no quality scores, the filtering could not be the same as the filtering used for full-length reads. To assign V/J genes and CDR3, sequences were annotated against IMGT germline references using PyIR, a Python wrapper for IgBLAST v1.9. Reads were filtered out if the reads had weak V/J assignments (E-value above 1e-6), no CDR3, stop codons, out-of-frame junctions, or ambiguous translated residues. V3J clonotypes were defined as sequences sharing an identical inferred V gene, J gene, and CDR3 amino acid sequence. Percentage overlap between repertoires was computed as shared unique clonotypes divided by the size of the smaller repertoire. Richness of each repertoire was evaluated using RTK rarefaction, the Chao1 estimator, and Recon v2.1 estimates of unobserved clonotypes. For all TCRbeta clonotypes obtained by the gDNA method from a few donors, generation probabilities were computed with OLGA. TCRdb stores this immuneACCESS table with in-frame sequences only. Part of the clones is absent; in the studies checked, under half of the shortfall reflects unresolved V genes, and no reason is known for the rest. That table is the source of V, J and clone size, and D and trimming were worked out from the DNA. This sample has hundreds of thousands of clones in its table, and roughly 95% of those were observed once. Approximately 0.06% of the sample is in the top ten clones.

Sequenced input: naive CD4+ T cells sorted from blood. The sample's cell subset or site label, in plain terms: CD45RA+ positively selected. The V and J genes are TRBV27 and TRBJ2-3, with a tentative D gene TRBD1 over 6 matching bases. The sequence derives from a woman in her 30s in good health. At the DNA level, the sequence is TGTGCCAGCAGTTCCCTCAGGGGACGAAGCACAGATACGCAGTATTTT. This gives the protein CASSSLRGRSTDTQYF.